These 19 T cell receptor beta chains were sequenced from one sample in a study of early T cells in non-severe SARS-CoV-2 infection. In TCRdb, the 5' RACE reads were re-called with MiXCR into one record per CDR3 protein. The sample includes 60,000 to 85,000 distinct CDR3 sequences, around 15% of them seen just once. Sequencing was performed on whole blood. Every receptor here comes from an adult who was a healthcare worker with PCR-confirmed SARS-CoV-2 infection or an uninfected control (not recorded which).

The chain recombines TRBV12-3 or TRBV12-4 with TRBJ1-1; D might be TRBD1 (5 bases). Trimming took off 10 bases at V and 3 bases at J, with 15 bases between the two ends. This CDR3 spans 13 amino acids. CDR3 sequence (DNA): TGTGCCACCATGAACCTGGGGGACACTGAAGCTTTCTTT. This translates into CATMNLGDTEAFF.

This clonotype was counted ten times or more. The chain is built from TRBV28 and TRBJ2-1; TRBD1 aligns across 9 bases. CDR3 length equals 15 residues. Germline CDR1 reads MDHEN; CDR2 reads SYDVKM. Germline trimming cut 5 bases from V and 8 bases from J; bases unmatched to any gene: 10. Here the CDR3 DNA reads TGTGCCAGCAGTCCCTCCGGGACAGGGAAGGATGAGCAGTTCTTC. This gives the protein CASSPSGTGKDEQFF.

The genes are TRBV29-1 and TRBJ2-1; D is uncertain. CDR1 and CDR2 (germline): SQVTM, ANQGSEA. V lost 7 bases and J lost 9, with 10 bases in between. This CDR3 is built from 10 residues. Here the CDR3 DNA reads TGCAGCGCCCGAGAATTTGAGCAGTTCTTC. It is translated as CSAREFEQFF.

This clonotype was observed a few times. The rearrangement joins TRBV7-2 to TRBJ1-2, with a tentative D call TRBD1 (6 bases). The CDR3 contains 15 residues. Deletions cut 1 base from V and 7 bases from J, with 16 bases between. The V gene's germline CDR1 is SGHTA and CDR2 FQGNSA. CDR3 region: CASSLEGRGVSGYTF. For the CDR3, the DNA is TGTGCCAGCAGCTTAGAAGGCAGGGGAGTTTCTGGCTACACCTTC.

This clonotype has only a few counts. The CDR3 bases are TGTGCCAGCAGCTTGGACAGGGGGCAGTACTTC. It yields the protein CASSLDRGQYF. The genes are TRBV5-5 and TRBJ2-7, with 7 bases matching TRBD1. CDR1 is SGHKS, CDR2 YYEKEE, per germline (reference sequence). The V segment lost 0 bases and the J segment 9 bases; nucleotides outside the gene matches: 0. The CDR3 totals 11 residues.

This clonotype was detected only a few times. The rearrangement uses TRBV20-1 and TRBJ1-1; D is undetermined. Looked up from germline, CDR1 is DFQATT and CDR2 is SNEGSKA (reference sequence). The CDR3 is 13 amino acids. With 1 base removed from V and 0 bases from J, the gap between germline ends came to 6 bases. The CDR3 DNA reads as TGCAGTGCTAGAGCCTATATGAACACTGAAGCTTTCTTT. This encodes CSARAYMNTEAFF.

The V call is TRBV20-1, the J call TRBJ2-5; possibly TRBD1 for D (6 bases). Germline V gene data show CDR1 as DFQATT and CDR2 as SNEGSKA (reference sequence). CDR3 size: 12 residues. The V end lost 6 bases, the J end lost 2 bases, and 10 bases lay between the germline ends. CDR3: CSATTGQETQYF. The CDR3 region has the DNA TGCAGTGCGACGACAGGACAAGAGACCCAGTACTTC.

The chain carries TRBV28 and TRBJ2-5; TRBD1 agrees at 7 bases. This CDR3 has 14 residues. J was trimmed by 1 base and V by 5 bases; bases with no gene match: 4. Germline-derived CDR1 and CDR2 are MDHEN and SYDVKM. The CDR3 nucleotides are TGTGCCAGCAGTCCCGGGACAGTCCAAGAGACCCAGTACTTC. Translated, it gives CASSPGTVQETQYF.

This clonotype was observed a few times. CDR3 in DNA: TGTGCCAGCAGCTCAGGACTAGCGGAGACAGATACGCAGTATTTT. This encodes CASSSGLAETDTQYF. The chain combines TRBV5-6 with TRBJ2-3, with 10 bases matching TRBD2. V was pared by 3 bases and J by 3 bases, with 4 bases of the junction left unmatched. CDR1 SGHDT and CDR2 YYEEEE come from the germline V gene. The CDR3 loop spans 15 amino acids.

About this clonotype: Germline and junction disagree at one end, which may indicate a read error. The chain joins TRBV24-1 to TRBJ2-1; D might be TRBD1 (6 bases). The CDR3 runs 15 residues. Germline V gene sequence: CDR1 KGHDR, CDR2 SFDVKD. CDR3 sequence reads: CATSDPRQVYSEQFF. The CDR3 DNA is TGTGCCACCAGTGATCCTCGACAGGTTTACAGTGAGCAGTTCTTC.

The chain couples TRBV18 to TRBJ2-1; no definite D call. The CDR3 has 15 residues. In germline, CDR1 is KGHSH, CDR2 LQKENI. The V and J ends lost 0 bases and 0 bases respectively, with 6 bases between them. The CDR3 bases are TGTGCCAGCTCACCACCTATCCACTCCTACAATGAGCAGTTCTTC. Protein: CASSPPIHSYNEQFF.

The V call is TRBV28, the J call TRBJ2-3, with D possibly matching TRBD1 (6 bases). The V and J ends lost 4 bases and 2 bases respectively, with 13 bases between them. The CDR3 has 15 residues. From germline, CDR1 is MDHEN and CDR2 SYDVKM. The CDR3 DNA is TGTGCCAGCAGTTCTAGACAGGTTCTCACAGATACGCAGTATTTT. Its translation is CASSSRQVLTDTQYF.

By share of the sample, this clonotype is medium-sized. This chain connects TRBV5-1 to TRBJ2-5; 11 bases are shared with TRBD1. This CDR3 has 15 amino acids. Germline assignment: CDR1 SGHRS and CDR2 YFSETQ. V shed 2 bases, J shed 4 bases, and the junction held 4 bases outside the gene matches. In nucleotides, the CDR3 is TGCGCCAGCAGCTTATGGACAGGGGGCGGAGAGACCCAGTACTTC. Translating it yields CASSLWTGGGETQYF.

The chain uses TRBV6-1 and TRBJ1-6, with 7 bases lining up with TRBD1. V dropped 10 bases and J dropped 1; count of bases not matched to a gene: 4. The CDR3 runs to 14 residues. Germline values: CDR1 MNHNS, CDR2 SASEGT. The CDR3: CATYRGSYNSPLHF. The DNA for the CDR3 is TGTGCCACCTACAGGGGTTCCTATAATTCACCCCTCCACTTT.

This clonotype has only a few counts. The chain joins TRBV24-1 to TRBJ1-5; D perhaps matches TRBD1 (5 bases). V dropped 7 bases and J dropped 2 bases, with 11 bases sitting between them. CDR1 KGHDR and CDR2 SFDVKD come from the germline V gene. The CDR3 is 14 amino acids. The CDR3 loop reads CATSPPGGNQPQHF. The CDR3, as DNA: TGTGCCACCAGCCCCCCGGGGGGCAATCAGCCCCAGCATTTT.

The chain carries TRBV19 and TRBJ1-2, with D unclear. Germline CDR1 LNHDA, CDR2 SQIVND (reference sequence). The CDR3 has 15 amino acids. V was clipped by 0 bases and J by 4 bases, with 12 bases between them. CDR3 protein: CASSIEWQIAYGYTF. The DNA of the CDR3 is TGTGCCAGTAGTATAGAATGGCAGATCGCCTATGGCTACACCTTC.

This clonotype was seen repeatedly, ten times or more. This sequence joins TRBV9 and TRBJ2-3; D is possibly TRBD2 (6 bases). The length of the CDR3 is 19 residues. Germline CDR1 is SGDLS and CDR2 is YYNGEE. V lost 0 bases and J lost 0, with 20 bases in between. The CDR3 region is CASSVETGGAYLSTDTQYF. Written as DNA, the CDR3 is TGTGCCAGCAGCGTAGAGACCGGGGGAGCGTACCTTAGCACAGATACGCAGTATTTT.

This clonotype was seen only a few times. J is TRBJ2-7 and V is TRBV12-3 or TRBV12-4; 11 bases match TRBD2. This CDR3 region has 15 residues. J gave up 6 bases and V 5 bases, and 9 bases lay outside the gene matches. The CDR3, as DNA: TGTGCCAGCAGTAGTACTACTAGCGGGGGCGGCGAGCAGTACTTC. Translated, it gives CASSSTTSGGGEQYF.

The chain carries TRBV20-1 and TRBJ2-5; D gene ambiguous. Trimming shortened V by 3 bases and J by 2 bases, and 7 bases separated the two germline ends. Germline loops: CDR1 DFQATT, CDR2 SNEGSKA (reference sequence). This CDR3 is built from 12 residues. The CDR3 sequence: CSASTVQETQYF. CDR3 nucleotides: TGCAGTGCTAGCACCGTTCAAGAGACCCAGTACTTC.